The T cell receptor beta chain described here comes from a study of shared clonotypes between healthy human individuals. Study conclusions and caveats: Sorted-subset sequencing, rarefaction showed, was incomplete despite large depth.

Every subset's genomic DNA went evenly onto several immunoSEQ plates. Sequencing used immunoSEQ multiplex PCR; TCRdb keeps in-frame clones, though not all of them. This table has about 2.2 million clones, about 93% appearing once. Regarding this clone: Its antigen is unidentified.

Naive CD8 cells, CD45RO-negative and positively selected for CCR7, excluded terminally differentiated effector memory CD45RA+ cells. The CDR3 totals 17 residues. This clonotype originated in a man between 18 and 29 years old in good health. Some clones in this sample may be carry-over from other donors' samples. Sequencing input: naive CD8+ T cells from PBMCs. The chain uses TRBV21-1 and TRBJ2-2; the DNA was not used to check the table's D call, TRBD2. TRBV21-1 has pseudogene status. CDR3 residues: CASSKNFGGSPNGELFF. CDR3 DNA: TGTGCCAGCAGCAAAAATTTTGGCGGGAGCCCCAACGGGGAGCTGTTTTTT.